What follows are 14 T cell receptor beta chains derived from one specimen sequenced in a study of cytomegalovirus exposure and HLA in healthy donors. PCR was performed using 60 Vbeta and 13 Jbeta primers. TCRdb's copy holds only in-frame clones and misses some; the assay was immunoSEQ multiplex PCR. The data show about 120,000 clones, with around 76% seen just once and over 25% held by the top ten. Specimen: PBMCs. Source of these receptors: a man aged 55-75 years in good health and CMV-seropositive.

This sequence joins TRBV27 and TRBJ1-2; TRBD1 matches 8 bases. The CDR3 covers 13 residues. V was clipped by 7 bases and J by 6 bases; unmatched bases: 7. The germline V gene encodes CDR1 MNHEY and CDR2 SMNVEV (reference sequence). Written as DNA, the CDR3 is TGTGCCAGCAAGATACAGGGGGGCAATGGCTACACCTTC. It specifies CASKIQGGNGYTF.

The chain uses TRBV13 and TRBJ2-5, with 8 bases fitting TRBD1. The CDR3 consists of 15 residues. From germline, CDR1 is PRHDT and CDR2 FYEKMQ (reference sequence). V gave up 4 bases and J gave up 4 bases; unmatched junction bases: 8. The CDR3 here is CASSSGTGLRETQYF. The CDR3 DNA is TGTGCCAGCAGCTCTGGGACAGGCCTTAGAGAGACCCAGTACTTC. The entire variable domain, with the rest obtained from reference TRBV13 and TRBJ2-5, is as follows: AAGVIQSPRHLIKEKRETATLKCYPIPRHDTVYWYQQGPGQDPQFLISFYEKMQSDKGSIPDRFSAQQFSDYHSELNMSSLELGDSALYFCASSSGTGLRETQYFGPGTRLLVL.

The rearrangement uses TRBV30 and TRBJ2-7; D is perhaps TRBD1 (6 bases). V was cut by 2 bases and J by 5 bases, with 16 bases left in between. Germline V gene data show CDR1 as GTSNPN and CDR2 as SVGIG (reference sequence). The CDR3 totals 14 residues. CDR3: CAWSTGQNRNEQYF. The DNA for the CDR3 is TGTGCCTGGAGTACTGGACAGAACCGGAACGAGCAGTACTTC.

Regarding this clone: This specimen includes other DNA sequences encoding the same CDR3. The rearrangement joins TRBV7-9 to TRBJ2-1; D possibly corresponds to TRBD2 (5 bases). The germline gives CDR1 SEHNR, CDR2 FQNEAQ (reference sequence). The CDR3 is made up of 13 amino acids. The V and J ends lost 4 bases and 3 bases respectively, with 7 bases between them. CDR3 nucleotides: TGTGCCAGCAGCTGGACTGGCTACAATGAGCAGTTCTTC. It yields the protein CASSWTGYNEQFF.

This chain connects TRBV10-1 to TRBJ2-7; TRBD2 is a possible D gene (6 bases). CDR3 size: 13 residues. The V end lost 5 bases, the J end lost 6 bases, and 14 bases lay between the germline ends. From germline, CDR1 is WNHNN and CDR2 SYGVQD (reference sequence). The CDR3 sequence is CASSLGLTSEQYF. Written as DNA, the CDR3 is TGCGCCAGCAGTTTGGGACTTACAAGCGAGCAGTACTTC.

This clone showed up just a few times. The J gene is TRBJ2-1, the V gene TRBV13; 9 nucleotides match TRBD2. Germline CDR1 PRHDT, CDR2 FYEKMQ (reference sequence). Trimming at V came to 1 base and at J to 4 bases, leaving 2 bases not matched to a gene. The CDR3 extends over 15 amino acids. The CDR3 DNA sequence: TGTGCCAGCAGCTTAGTGGCGGGGGGGTACAATGAGCAGTTCTTC. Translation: CASSLVAGGYNEQFF.

The CDR3 region has the DNA TGTGCCAGCAGCATCCTCCGGACAGAAAGCTCTGGAAACACCATATATTTT. Protein product: CASSILRTESSGNTIYF. V and J are TRBV21-1 and TRBJ1-3; TRBD1 is the table's D call, not checked against the DNA. TRBV21-1 is described as a pseudogene. The CDR3 runs to 17 residues.

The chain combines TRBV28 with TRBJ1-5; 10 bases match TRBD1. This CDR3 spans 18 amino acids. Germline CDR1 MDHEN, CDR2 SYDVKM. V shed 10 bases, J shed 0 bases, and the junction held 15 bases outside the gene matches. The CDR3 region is CANTVTPGTGDSNQPQHF. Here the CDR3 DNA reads TGTGCCAACACGGTAACTCCCGGGACAGGGGATAGCAATCAGCCCCAGCATTTT.

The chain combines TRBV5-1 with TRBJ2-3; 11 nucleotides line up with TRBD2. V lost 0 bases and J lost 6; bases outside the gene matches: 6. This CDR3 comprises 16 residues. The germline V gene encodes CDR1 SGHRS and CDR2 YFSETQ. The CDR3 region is CASSLDSGGAGDTQYF. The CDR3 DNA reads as TGCGCCAGCAGCTTGGATAGCGGGGGGGCGGGTGATACGCAGTATTTT.

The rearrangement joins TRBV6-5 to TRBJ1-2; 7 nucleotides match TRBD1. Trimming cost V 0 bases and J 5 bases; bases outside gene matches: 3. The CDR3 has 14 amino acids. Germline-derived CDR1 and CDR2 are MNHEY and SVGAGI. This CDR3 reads CASSYSVQGYGYTF. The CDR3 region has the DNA TGTGCCAGCAGTTACTCGGTACAGGGGTATGGCTACACCTTC.

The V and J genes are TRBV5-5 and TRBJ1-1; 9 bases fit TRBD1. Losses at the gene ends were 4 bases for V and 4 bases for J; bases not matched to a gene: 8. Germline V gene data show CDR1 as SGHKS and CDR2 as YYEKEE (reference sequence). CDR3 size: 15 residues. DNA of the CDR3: TGTGCCAGCAGCCCGCGACAGGGGGAGGGCACTGAAGCTTTCTTT. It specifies CASSPRQGEGTEAFF.

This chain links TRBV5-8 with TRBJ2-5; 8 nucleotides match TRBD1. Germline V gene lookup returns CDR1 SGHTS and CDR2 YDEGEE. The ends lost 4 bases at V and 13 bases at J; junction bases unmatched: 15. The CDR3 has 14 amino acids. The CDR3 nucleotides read TGTGCCAGCAGCGGCCCGGACAGGGAGAACCCTGGGTACTTC. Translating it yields CASSGPDRENPGYF.

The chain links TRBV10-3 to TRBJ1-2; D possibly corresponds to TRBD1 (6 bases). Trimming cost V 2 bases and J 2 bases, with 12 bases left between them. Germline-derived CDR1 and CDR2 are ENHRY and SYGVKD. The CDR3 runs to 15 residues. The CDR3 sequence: CAISETTGSNYGYTF. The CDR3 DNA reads TGTGCCATCAGTGAGACAACAGGGTCGAACTATGGCTACACCTTC.

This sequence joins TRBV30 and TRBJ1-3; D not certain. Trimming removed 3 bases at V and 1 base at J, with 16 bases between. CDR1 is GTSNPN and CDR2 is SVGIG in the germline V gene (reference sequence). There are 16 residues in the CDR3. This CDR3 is CAWRGGSMTSGNTIYF. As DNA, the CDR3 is TGTGCCTGGAGAGGTGGCAGTATGACATCTGGAAACACCATATATTTT.